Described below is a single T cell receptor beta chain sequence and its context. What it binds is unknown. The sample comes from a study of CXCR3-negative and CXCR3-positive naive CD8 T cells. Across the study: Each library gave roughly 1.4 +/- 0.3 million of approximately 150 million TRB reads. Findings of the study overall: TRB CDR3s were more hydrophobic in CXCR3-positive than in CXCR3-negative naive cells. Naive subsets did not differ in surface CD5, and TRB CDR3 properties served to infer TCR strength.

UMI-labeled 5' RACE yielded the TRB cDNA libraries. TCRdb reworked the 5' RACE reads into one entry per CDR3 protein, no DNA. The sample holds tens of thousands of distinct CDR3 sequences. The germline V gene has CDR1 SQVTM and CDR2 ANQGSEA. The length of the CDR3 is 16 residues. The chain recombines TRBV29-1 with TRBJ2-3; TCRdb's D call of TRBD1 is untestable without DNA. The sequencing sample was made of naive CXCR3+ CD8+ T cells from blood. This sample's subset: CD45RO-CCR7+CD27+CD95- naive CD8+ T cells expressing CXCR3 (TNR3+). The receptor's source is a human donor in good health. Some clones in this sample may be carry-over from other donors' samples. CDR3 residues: CSVVLGDTRPTDTQYF.